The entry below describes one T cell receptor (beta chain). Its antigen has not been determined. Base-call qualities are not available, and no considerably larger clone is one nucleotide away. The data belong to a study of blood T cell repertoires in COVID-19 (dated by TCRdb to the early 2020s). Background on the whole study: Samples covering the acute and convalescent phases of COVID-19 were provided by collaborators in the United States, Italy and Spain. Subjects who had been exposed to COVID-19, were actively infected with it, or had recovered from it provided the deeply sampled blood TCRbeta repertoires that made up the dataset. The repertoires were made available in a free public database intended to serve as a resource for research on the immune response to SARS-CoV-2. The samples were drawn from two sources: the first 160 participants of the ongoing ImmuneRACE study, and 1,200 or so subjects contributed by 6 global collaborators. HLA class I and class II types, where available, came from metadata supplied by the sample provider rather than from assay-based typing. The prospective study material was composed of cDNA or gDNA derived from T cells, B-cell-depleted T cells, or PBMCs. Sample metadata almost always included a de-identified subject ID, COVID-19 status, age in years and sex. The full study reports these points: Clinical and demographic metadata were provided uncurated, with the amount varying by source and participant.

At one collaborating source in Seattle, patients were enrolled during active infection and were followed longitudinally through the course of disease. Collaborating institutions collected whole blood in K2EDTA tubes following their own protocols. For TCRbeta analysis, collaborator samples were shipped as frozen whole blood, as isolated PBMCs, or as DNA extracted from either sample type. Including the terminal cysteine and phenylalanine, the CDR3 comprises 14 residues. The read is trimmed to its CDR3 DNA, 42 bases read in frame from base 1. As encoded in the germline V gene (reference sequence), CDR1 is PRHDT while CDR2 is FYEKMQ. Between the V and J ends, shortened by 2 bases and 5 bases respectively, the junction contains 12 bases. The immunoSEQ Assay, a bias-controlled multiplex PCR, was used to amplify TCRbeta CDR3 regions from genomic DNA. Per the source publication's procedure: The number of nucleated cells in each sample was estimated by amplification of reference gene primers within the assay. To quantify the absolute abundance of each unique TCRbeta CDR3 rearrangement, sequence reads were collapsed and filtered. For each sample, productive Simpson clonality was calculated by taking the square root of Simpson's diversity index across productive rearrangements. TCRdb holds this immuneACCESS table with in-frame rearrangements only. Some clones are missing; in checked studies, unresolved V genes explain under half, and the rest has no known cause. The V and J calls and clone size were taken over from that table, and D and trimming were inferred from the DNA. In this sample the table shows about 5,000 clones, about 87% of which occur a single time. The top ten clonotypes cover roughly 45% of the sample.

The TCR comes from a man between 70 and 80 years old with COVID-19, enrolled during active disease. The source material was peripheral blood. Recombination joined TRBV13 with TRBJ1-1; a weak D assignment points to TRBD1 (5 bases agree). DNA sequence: TGTGCCAGCAGCTTACGGGGTGGGGGGACTGAAGCTTTCTTT. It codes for CASSLRGGGTEAFF. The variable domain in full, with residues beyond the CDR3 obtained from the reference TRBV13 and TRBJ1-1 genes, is AAGVIQSPRHLIKEKRETATLKCYPIPRHDTVYWYQQGPGQDPQFLISFYEKMQSDKGSIPDRFSAQQFSDYHSELNMSSLELGDSALYFCASSLRGGGTEAFFGQGTRLTVV.